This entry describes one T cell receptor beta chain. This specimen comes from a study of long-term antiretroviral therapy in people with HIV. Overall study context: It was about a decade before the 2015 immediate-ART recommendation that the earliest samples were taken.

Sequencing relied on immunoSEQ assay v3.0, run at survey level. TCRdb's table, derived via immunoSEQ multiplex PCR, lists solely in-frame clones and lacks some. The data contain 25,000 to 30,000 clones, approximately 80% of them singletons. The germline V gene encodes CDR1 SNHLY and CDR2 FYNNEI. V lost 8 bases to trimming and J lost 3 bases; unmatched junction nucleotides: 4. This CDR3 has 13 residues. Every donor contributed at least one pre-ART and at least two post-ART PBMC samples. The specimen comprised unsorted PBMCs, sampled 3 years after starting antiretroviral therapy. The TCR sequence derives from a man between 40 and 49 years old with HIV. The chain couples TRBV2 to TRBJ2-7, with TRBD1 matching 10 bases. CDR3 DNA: TGTGCCAGCTACGGACAGGGGGTCTACGAGCAGTACTTC. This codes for CASYGQGVYEQYF.